This entry lists 28 T cell receptor beta chains sequenced from one sample in a study of T cells after yellow fever vaccination. TCRdb passed the 5' RACE reads through MiXCR, listing each CDR3 protein once. The table includes 120,000 or so distinct CDR3 sequences, roughly 15% detected once. The input for sequencing was CD8+ T cells sorted from PBMCs, taken 5 days after the yellow fever booster vaccination. The receptors were gathered from a man aged 18 to 35 who received the YFV17D yellow fever vaccine.

This chain joins TRBV5-1 and TRBJ1-1; 7 positions agree with TRBD1. There are 15 residues in the CDR3. Germline CDR1 reads SGHRS; CDR2 reads YFSETQ. The trim removed 4 bases at V and 0 bases at J, leaving 6 bases unmatched. CDR3 in DNA: TGCGCCAGCAGCCAGGGGGTGAGAGTGAACACTGAAGCTTTCTTT. It specifies CASSQGVRVNTEAFF.

This clonotype was observed a handful of times. The chain is built from TRBV6-2 or TRBV6-3 and TRBJ1-1; tentative D call: TRBD1 (5 bases). CDR3 length: 12 residues. Germline V CDR1 and CDR2: MNHEY, SVGEGT. V dropped 7 bases and J dropped 7 bases, with 13 bases sitting between them. The CDR3 DNA follows: TGTGCCAGCAATCGGGGCGGGGGTGAAGCTTTCTTT. Translation gives CASNRGGGEAFF.

This chain uses TRBV6-5 with TRBJ2-1; D unresolved. The CDR3 has 15 amino acids. Germline CDR1 is MNHEY and CDR2 is SVGAGI. The V end lost 0 bases, the J end lost 0 bases, and 6 bases lay between the germline ends. The DNA of the CDR3 is TGTGCCAGCAGTTACTCGTCTTCCTCCTACAATGAGCAGTTCTTC. It translates to CASSYSSSSYNEQFF.

J is TRBJ2-5 and V is TRBV4-1, with a weak D call TRBD1 (6 bases). This CDR3 region has 15 residues. In germline, CDR1 is MGHRA, CDR2 YSYEKL. V gave up 4 bases and J gave up 5 bases, with 17 bases separating them. The CDR3, as DNA: TGCGCCAGCAGCCCTCGAATAGGGGGTTCGGAGACCCAGTACTTC. Translation: CASSPRIGGSETQYF.

This clonotype was seen a handful of times. The chain couples TRBV12-3 or TRBV12-4 to TRBJ2-7; 8 bases agree with TRBD2. This CDR3 is 14 amino acids long. Trimming cost V 7 bases and J 2 bases; bases outside gene matches: 7. The CDR3 DNA follows: TGTGCCAGCACCGGAGCGGGGGCGGCCTACGAGCAGTACTTC. Amino acids: CASTGAGAAYEQYF.

This clonotype occurred a few times. The V gene is TRBV7-9, the J gene TRBJ1-2, with D perhaps TRBD1 (6 bases). V was shortened by 3 bases and J by 2 bases, with 7 bases between the two germline ends. The CDR3 spans 13 residues. Germline lookup yields CDR1 SEHNR and CDR2 FQNEAQ (reference sequence). In DNA form, the CDR3 reads TGTGCCAGCAGCTTCGGACAGAACTATGGCTACACCTTC. Its protein is CASSFGQNYGYTF. Full variable domain (remainder filled in from reference TRBV7-9 and TRBJ1-2): DTGVSQNPRHKITKRGQNVTFRCDPISEHNRLYWYRQTLGQGPEFLTYFQNEAQLEKSRLLSDRFSAERPKGSFSTLEIQRTEQGDSAMYLCASSFGQNYGYTFGSGTRLTVV.

This clonotype was counted a few times. The V gene is TRBV13, the J gene TRBJ2-3; D assignment may be TRBD1 or TRBD2 (6 bases each). The germline V gene encodes CDR1 PRHDT and CDR2 FYEKMQ (reference sequence). Trimming shortened V by 4 bases and J by 1 base, and 15 bases separated the two germline ends. The CDR3 spans 16 residues. The CDR3 here is CASSSLRRGGTDTQYF. The CDR3 bases are TGTGCCAGCAGCTCACTCCGGAGGGGGGGCACAGATACGCAGTATTTT.

This clonotype came up a few times. The rearrangement uses TRBV2 and TRBJ2-3, with 8 bases identical to TRBD2. The junction had 10 bases not matched to a gene; V was cut back by 6 bases and J by 2 bases. The CDR3 runs 16 residues. Per germline, CDR1 SNHLY and CDR2 FYNNEI. The CDR3 bases are TGTGCCAGCAGCCCTTTGGTAGCGGGATACACAGATACGCAGTATTTT. It specifies CASSPLVAGYTDTQYF.

The chain carries TRBV29-1 and TRBJ2-1, with 7 nucleotides matching TRBD2. Germline trimming cut 7 bases from V and 5 bases from J; bases unmatched to any gene: 11. The CDR3 spans 14 residues. Germline loops: CDR1 SQVTM, CDR2 ANQGSEA. The CDR3 loop reads CSAKLASVDNEQFF. The CDR3 region has the DNA TGCAGCGCAAAACTAGCGAGTGTAGACAATGAGCAGTTCTTC.

This clonotype was picked up a small number of times. The chain is built from TRBV6-5 and TRBJ2-7; D perhaps matches TRBD1 (6 bases). Per germline, CDR1 MNHEY and CDR2 SVGAGI. There are 14 residues in the CDR3. Deletions cut 5 bases from V and 0 bases from J, with 11 bases between. This CDR3 reads CASSTGPLSYEQYF. As DNA, the CDR3 is TGTGCCAGCAGTACAGGGCCCCTCTCCTACGAGCAGTACTTC.

The chain has TRBV5-1 and TRBJ2-7; TRBD1 aligns across 8 bases. The CDR3 totals 15 residues. Germline-derived CDR1 and CDR2 are SGHRS and YFSETQ. J lost 5 bases, V lost 0 bases, and 7 bases had no gene match. The CDR3 spells CASSLGGQGPHEQYF. The CDR3 DNA is TGCGCCAGCAGCTTGGGAGGACAGGGACCCCACGAGCAGTACTTC.

The chain recombines TRBV7-9 with TRBJ2-7, with D maybe TRBD1 (6 bases). Germline CDR1 is SEHNR and CDR2 is FQNEAQ (reference sequence). This CDR3 is built from 14 residues. V lost 4 bases to trimming and J lost 3 bases, with 13 bases between them. As DNA, the CDR3 is TGTGCCAGCAGCTATTCCGGGACAAGCTACGAGCAGTACTTC. It codes for CASSYSGTSYEQYF.

V usage is TRBV5-4 and J usage is TRBJ2-3; D may be TRBD1 (6 bases). V lost 7 bases, J lost 6 bases, and 21 bases lay in between. The germline V gene has CDR1 SGHNT and CDR2 YYREEE (reference sequence). The CDR3 is made up of 15 amino acids. The CDR3 region has the DNA TGTGCCAGCGCGATGGATCTCACAGGGATTGATACGCAGTATTTT. As protein: CASAMDLTGIDTQYF.

The chain joins TRBV2 to TRBJ2-7; D remains unclear. Trimming stripped 3 bases from V and 7 bases from J, with 10 bases between. This CDR3 has 12 amino acids. Germline V gives CDR1 SNHLY, CDR2 FYNNEI. In DNA form, the CDR3 reads TGTGCCAGCAGTGATATTCCGAGGGAGCAGTACGTC. Its protein product is CASSDIPREQYV.

This clonotype has just a few counts. The chain has TRBV5-1 and TRBJ2-7, with TRBD1 matching 9 bases. V gave up 7 bases and J gave up 5 bases; unmatched junction bases: 10. Germline loops: CDR1 SGHRS, CDR2 YFSETQ. The CDR3 covers 14 residues. CDR3 amino acids: CASSRRDRAHEQYF. The CDR3 DNA reads as TGCGCCAGCTCCCGCCGGGACAGGGCCCACGAGCAGTACTTC. The variable domain in full, with the rest retrieved from reference TRBV5-1 and TRBJ2-7, is KAGVTQTPRYLIKTRGQQVTLSCSPISGHRSVSWYQQTPGQGLQFLFEYFSETQRNKGNFPGRFSGRQFSNSRSEMNVSTLELGDSALYLCASSRRDRAHEQYFGPGTRLTVT.

This rearrangement joins TRBV5-1 to TRBJ2-5; D may match TRBD1 or TRBD2 (5 bases each). CDR1 is SGHRS, CDR2 YFSETQ, per germline. The CDR3 covers 15 residues. The V gene lost 0 bases and the J gene lost 5 bases, with 14 bases spanning the gap. In nucleotides, the CDR3 is TGCGCCAGCAGCTTGGGCGAGGGGCCAGGGGAGACCCAGTACTTC. The encoded protein is CASSLGEGPGETQYF.

The chain employs TRBV4-3 and TRBJ1-1; D not resolved. CDR1 is LGHNA, CDR2 YSLEER, per germline. This CDR3 has 16 amino acids. V lost 0 bases and J 1 base, leaving 12 bases between the germline ends. The CDR3 region is CASSQDLAVRNTEAFF. CDR3 nucleotide sequence: TGCGCCAGCAGCCAAGACCTGGCGGTGAGGAACACTGAAGCTTTCTTT.

This clonotype was seen a handful of times. The chain has TRBV4-3 and TRBJ2-3; D gene unclear. This CDR3 region has 14 residues. Germline values: CDR1 LGHNA, CDR2 YSLEER. Between the trimmed V and J ends, which lost 0 bases and 5 bases, there was a span of 9 bases. The DNA of the CDR3 is TGCGCCAGCAGCCAAGATACGTTTTTAGATACGCAGTATTTT. It yields the protein CASSQDTFLDTQYF.

This sequence joins TRBV7-8 and TRBJ1-4; D possibly corresponds to TRBD1 (5 bases). The V gene's germline CDR1 is SGHVS and CDR2 FQNEAQ. The CDR3 runs to 13 residues. The germline V and J ends were trimmed by 5 bases and 10 bases, with 14 bases remaining between them. CDR3 sequence (DNA): TGTGCCAGCAGCGATCGGACAATCGCAAAACTGTTTTTT. Translating gives CASSDRTIAKLFF.

This clonotype turned up a few times. This CDR3 is CASSEPRGTSTDTQYF. In DNA, the CDR3 is TGTGCCAGCAGCGAACCACGGGGGACTAGCACAGATACGCAGTATTTT. The J gene is TRBJ2-3, the V gene TRBV7-8; D is possibly TRBD2 (6 bases). The CDR3 has 16 amino acids. CDR1 is SGHVS, CDR2 FQNEAQ, per germline. Trimming removed 5 bases at V and 0 bases at J, with 15 bases between.

This clonotype was picked up a small number of times. DNA of the CDR3: TGTGCCAGCAGTGCCCCATCTGAGCAGTTCTTC. This codes for CASSAPSEQFF. The chain joins TRBV25-1 to TRBJ2-1, with D uncertain. The CDR3 consists of 11 residues. The V end lost 4 bases, the J end lost 9 bases, and 7 bases lay between the germline ends. Germline V gene lookup returns CDR1 MGHDK and CDR2 SYGVNS.

This chain uses TRBV12-5 with TRBJ2-3; TRBD1 aligns across 10 bases. The CDR3 has 21 amino acids. Germline values: CDR1 LGHNT, CDR2 FRNRAP. V shed 5 bases and J 6 bases; nucleotides not matched to a gene: 26. CDR3 amino acids: CASGTTGGYGSERGSPDTQYF. The CDR3 region has the DNA TGTGCTAGTGGTACGACAGGGGGCTACGGGAGCGAGCGGGGGAGCCCTGATACGCAGTATTTT.

The chain links TRBV6-2 or TRBV6-3 to TRBJ1-5; D is uncertain. The CDR3 loop spans 13 amino acids. The germline CDR1 and CDR2 sequences are MNHEY and SVGEGT. The germline V and J ends were trimmed by 6 bases and 0 bases, with 6 bases remaining between them. This chain's CDR3 is CASSMYSNQPQHF. The CDR3 region has the DNA TGTGCCAGCAGCATGTATAGCAATCAGCCCCAGCATTTT.

The J gene is TRBJ2-6, the V gene TRBV5-4; possible D gene TRBD2, 5 bases. This CDR3 has 15 residues. From germline, CDR1 is SGHNT and CDR2 YYREEE (reference sequence). Trimming removed 6 bases at V and 2 bases at J, with 12 bases between. Here the CDR3 reads CASTSWEPGANVLTF. The CDR3 DNA is TGTGCCAGCACCTCGTGGGAGCCTGGGGCCAACGTCCTGACTTTC.

V and J are TRBV5-1 and TRBJ1-6, with 10 positions matching TRBD1. Germline V gives CDR1 SGHRS, CDR2 YFSETQ. J was trimmed by 6 bases and V by 0 bases; bases with no gene match: 0. The CDR3 has 15 residues. The CDR3 sequence is CASSLGTGGNSPLHF. CDR3 coding DNA: TGCGCCAGCAGCTTGGGGACAGGGGGTAATTCACCCCTCCACTTT.

This clonotype was observed a handful of times. The rearrangement uses TRBV7-8 and TRBJ2-1; D is uncertain. The CDR3 runs to 16 residues. Trimming cost V 4 bases and J 0 bases, with 13 bases left between them. CDR1 SGHVS and CDR2 FQNEAQ come from the germline V gene. The CDR3 DNA is TGTGCCAGCAGCTCGACGGCCCTAAGCTCCTACAATGAGCAGTTCTTC. It is translated as CASSSTALSSYNEQFF.

This chain connects TRBV4-3 to TRBJ2-3, with unresolved D. This CDR3 region has 15 residues. CDR1 and CDR2 from the germline V gene are LGHNA and YSLEER. Trimming took 8 bases from V and 2 from J, leaving 17 bases between them. The CDR3 here is CASSPDGDPTDTQYF. Written as DNA, the CDR3 is TGCGCCAGCTCCCCCGACGGAGACCCCACAGATACGCAGTATTTT.

The V call is TRBV6-2 or TRBV6-3, the J call TRBJ2-1, with 8 positions matching TRBD1. With V trimmed by 4 bases and J by 3 bases, 5 bases remained unmatched. The CDR3 length is 15 residues. Germline-derived CDR1 and CDR2 are MNHEY and SVGEGT. Here the CDR3 reads CASSSSGGVYNEQFF. The DNA for the CDR3 is TGTGCCAGCAGTTCCTCAGGGGGCGTCTACAATGAGCAGTTCTTC.